A single T cell receptor (beta chain) is shown here with its context. Sequenced by immunoSEQ multiplex PCR; TCRdb stores in-frame clones only, minus some. Seen here are under 20,000 clones, roughly 80% observed once, and the top ten hold 13%. This sample was included in a study of OX40 agonist ivuxolimab in advanced cancers. J gave up 7 bases and V 7 bases, and 10 bases lay outside the gene matches. The CDR3 is 13 amino acids. Germline V CDR1 and CDR2: MNHEY, SMNVEV (reference sequence). The specimen was CD4+ or CD8+ T cells sorted from blood, collected in a trial of the OX40 agonist ivuxolimab. The origin of this receptor is an adult with an advanced solid tumor such as melanoma, head and neck, liver or kidney cancer. The chain uses TRBV27 and TRBJ2-7; 7 bases are a match to TRBD1. The CDR3, as DNA: TGTGCCAGCAAACAAGCCGACAGGGTTGAGCAGTACTTC. This sequence encodes CASKQADRVEQYF.